Below, 16 T cell receptor beta chains from the same sample are listed, as sequenced in a study of cytomegalovirus exposure and HLA in healthy donors listed by TCRdb under 2017. The method was the immunoSEQ multiplex PCR assay. The multiplex PCR relied on a mix of 60 forward primers for TCR Vbeta segments and 13 reverse primers for TCR Jbeta segments. TCRdb holds this immuneACCESS table with in-frame rearrangements only. Some clones are missing; in checked studies, unresolved V genes explain under half, and the rest has no known cause. This sample is represented by about 140,000 clones; over 60% of them were singletons. Roughly 6% of the sample rests with the top ten. The sequenced sample consisted of PBMCs. Source of these receptors: a woman aged 55 to 70 in good health and CMV-seronegative.

CDR3 coding DNA: TGTGCCAGTAGTCCGTTTGACAGGGGAAGCCCCACAGATACGCAGTATTTT. Translating gives CASSPFDRGSPTDTQYF. The J gene is TRBJ2-3, the V gene TRBV19; 8 nucleotides agree with TRBD1. CDR3 size: 17 residues. Germline-derived CDR1 and CDR2 are LNHDA and SQIVND (reference sequence). After removal of 5 bases from V and 2 bases from J, the junction contained 12 bases not matched to a gene.

This clone was recorded a few times. Other DNA variants within this sample encode the same CDR3. The rearrangement links TRBV19 to TRBJ2-6; possible D gene TRBD2, 7 bases. Germline CDR1 and CDR2: LNHDA and SQIVND (reference sequence). This CDR3 is built from 14 residues. V lost 7 bases to trimming and J lost 3 bases, with 10 bases between them. In DNA form, the CDR3 reads TGTGCCAGTACGGGGGGCAGTGGGGCCAACGTCCTGACTTTC. It translates to CASTGGSGANVLTF.

V usage is TRBV19 and J usage is TRBJ2-2; 7 bases agree with TRBD2. Trimming removed 7 bases from V and 6 bases from J; junction bases left unmatched: 8. CDR1 is LNHDA and CDR2 is SQIVND in the germline V gene (reference sequence). CDR3 size: 14 residues. The CDR3 reads CASKTSTSAGELFF. CDR3 bases: TGTGCCAGTAAGACTTCAACTAGCGCCGGGGAGCTGTTTTTT.

This clone showed up just a few times. This rearrangement joins TRBV6-1 to TRBJ2-3; TRBD2 aligns across 9 bases. Unmatched junction bases numbered 5, after V lost 6 bases and J lost 1 base. Germline loops: CDR1 MNHNS, CDR2 SASEGT. This CDR3 has 15 amino acids. The CDR3 bases are TGTGCCAGCAGCTTGGGACTAGCCGGCACAGATACGCAGTATTTT. Translating it yields CASSLGLAGTDTQYF.

V is TRBV6-5 and J is TRBJ2-5; a possible D gene is TRBD2 (7 bases). Looked up from germline, CDR1 is MNHEY and CDR2 is SVGAGI. Trimming took 3 bases from V and 5 from J, leaving 16 bases between them. This CDR3 is 15 amino acids long. The CDR3 loop is CASSYAGAKYETQYF. CDR3 in DNA: TGTGCCAGCAGTTATGCGGGGGCTAAGTATGAGACCCAGTACTTC.

This clone was seen a handful of times. The rearrangement joins TRBV13 to TRBJ2-2; 9 nucleotides agree with TRBD2. V lost 6 bases, J lost 3 bases, and 8 bases stayed unmatched. The CDR3 consists of 16 residues. Germline V gene sequence: CDR1 PRHDT, CDR2 FYEKMQ (reference sequence). In nucleotides, the CDR3 is TGTGCCAGCAGGCAACCGCGGGAGGGGGACACCGGGGAGCTGTTTTTT. Residues: CASRQPREGDTGELFF.

A few counts support this clone. V gene TRBV6-1 combines with J gene TRBJ2-7; 9 bases are shared with TRBD1. CDR1 is MNHNS, CDR2 SASEGT, per germline. The V segment lost 8 bases and the J segment 0 bases; nucleotides outside the gene matches: 2. This CDR3 comprises 13 residues. CDR3 amino acids: CASGQGNSYEQYF. As DNA, the CDR3 is TGTGCCAGCGGACAGGGGAACTCCTACGAGCAGTACTTC.

V is TRBV6-5 and J is TRBJ2-7, with 12 bases that match TRBD2. The CDR3 contains 15 residues. CDR1 and CDR2 (germline): MNHEY, SVGAGI. The junction had 7 bases not matched to a gene; V was cut back by 7 bases and J by 3 bases. CDR3 sequence reads: CASTLLAGGVYEQYF. The CDR3 nucleotides are TGTGCCAGCACTCTACTAGCGGGAGGCGTCTACGAGCAGTACTTC.

The chain employs TRBV11-2 and TRBJ1-1; D unresolved. CDR1 is SGHAT, CDR2 FQNNGV, per germline. V was cut by 3 bases and J by 6 bases, with 5 bases left in between. There are 11 residues in the CDR3. DNA for the CDR3: TGTGCCAGCAGCTTTAGCGCTGAAGCTTTCTTT. It is translated as CASSFSAEAFF. Supplemented by reference TRBV11-2 and TRBJ1-1, the full variable domain reads EAGVAQSPRYKIIEKRQSVAFWCNPISGHATLYWYQQILGQGPKLLIQFQNNGVVDDSQLPKDRFSAERLKGVDSTLKIQPAKLEDSAVYLCASSFSAEAFFGQGTRLTVV.

This clone is a singleton in its sample. The chain is built from TRBV7-9 and TRBJ2-3, with D possibly TRBD2 on 5 matching bases. This CDR3 has 13 residues. Germline CDR1 reads SEHNR; CDR2 reads FQNEAQ (reference sequence). The V end was cut by 3 bases, the J end by 4 bases, with 8 bases between. CDR3 loop: CASSLRAADTQYF. Written as DNA, the CDR3 is TGTGCCAGCAGCTTGCGGGCCGCAGATACGCAGTATTTT.

As for this clone: One junction end disagrees with the germline gene, perhaps due to a read error. The J gene is TRBJ1-5, the V gene TRBV7-9; 8 bases are shared with TRBD1. Germline V gives CDR1 SEHNR, CDR2 FQNEAQ (reference sequence). The CDR3 runs to 15 residues. The CDR3 sequence: CSSSPGQGLLQPQHF. In nucleotides, the CDR3 is TGTTCCAGCAGCCCTGGACAGGGTCTTCTCCAGCCCCAGCATTTT. Variable domain in full (rest from reference TRBV7-9 and TRBJ1-5): DTGVSQNPRHKITKRGQNVTFRCDPISEHNRLYWYRQTLGQGPEFLTYFQNEAQLEKSRLLSDRFSAERPKGSFSTLEIQRTEQGDSAMYLCSSSPGQGLLQPQHFGDGTRLSIL.

The chain links TRBV4-3 to TRBJ2-1, with TRBD2 matching over 7 bases. V shed 1 base, J shed 0 bases, and the junction held 6 bases outside the gene matches. CDR1 is LGHNA, CDR2 YSLEER, per germline. The CDR3 runs 17 residues. Here the CDR3 DNA reads TGCGCCAGCAGCCAAGTTTCAGCGGGAAGCTCCTACAATGAGCAGTTCTTC. This codes for CASSQVSAGSSYNEQFF.

The chain couples TRBV29-1 to TRBJ1-5; no reliable D call. Germline CDR1 and CDR2: SQVTM and ANQGSEA. V dropped 4 bases and J dropped 0 bases, with 7 bases sitting between them. This CDR3 contains 13 residues. This CDR3 reads CSVGGHSNQPQHF. The CDR3 DNA reads as TGCAGCGTTGGTGGGCATAGCAATCAGCCCCAGCATTTT. Supplemented by reference TRBV29-1 and TRBJ1-5, the full variable domain reads SAVISQKPSRDICQRGTSLTIQCQVDSQVTMMFWYRQQPGQSLTLIATANQGSEATYESGFVIDKFPISRPNLTFSTLTVSNMSPEDSSIYLCSVGGHSNQPQHFGDGTRLSIL.

In this sample, this clone turned up a few times. The chain links TRBV6-1 to TRBJ1-2; D is possibly TRBD1 (6 bases). This CDR3 has 14 residues. CDR1 is MNHNS, CDR2 SASEGT, per germline. V lost 4 bases and J lost 2, with 11 bases in between. The CDR3 is CASSVTGQNYGYTF. The DNA of the CDR3 is TGTGCCAGCAGTGTGACCGGACAGAACTATGGCTACACCTTC.

This clone was detected only a few times. The CDR3 nucleotides read TGTGCCAGTAGTCTCAGGGGCAGCACAGATACGCAGTATTTT. Encoded protein: CASSLRGSTDTQYF. The V and J genes are TRBV19 and TRBJ2-3; D is perhaps TRBD1 (6 bases). The germline gives CDR1 LNHDA, CDR2 SQIVND (reference sequence). V dropped 5 bases and J dropped 0 bases, with 9 bases sitting between them. The CDR3 has 14 residues.

This clone was seen a handful of times. J is TRBJ1-1 and V is TRBV25-1; the D gene is possibly TRBD1 (5 bases). The CDR3 totals 15 residues. Per germline, CDR1 MGHDK and CDR2 SYGVNS. The V end was cut by 8 bases, the J end by 1 base, with 17 bases between. CDR3 amino acids: CASEARRGRNTEAFF. The CDR3 region has the DNA TGTGCCAGCGAGGCCAGAAGGGGAAGGAACACTGAAGCTTTCTTT.